This T cell receptor beta chain was retrieved from a study of blood T cell repertoires in COVID-19. Study in general: From the United States, Italy and Spain came samples of acute and convalescent COVID-19. In each case, the material was cDNA or gDNA derived from T cells, B-cell-depleted T cells, or PBMCs.

Authors' processing steps: Amplified reference gene primers provided the basis for estimating nucleated cell counts. TCRdb's copy holds only in-frame clones and misses some; the assay was immunoSEQ multiplex PCR. Clone size and the V and J calls come from that table; the DNA yielded D and trimming. The sample lists about 240,000 clones, 80% to 90% occurring once. The receptor's source is a man in his fifties or sixties with acute or convalescent COVID-19. Sequences were obtained from peripheral blood.

Written as DNA, the CDR3 is TGTGCCTTGCGGGCAGATTCTAATGAAAAACTGTTTTTT. Translation gives CALRADSNEKLFF. The chain uses TRBV28 and TRBJ1-4; D gene ambiguous. Germline V gene data show CDR1 as MDHEN and CDR2 as SYDVKM. Trimming took 11 bases from V and 3 from J, leaving 13 bases between them. This CDR3 comprises 13 residues. Variable domain in full (rest from reference TRBV28 and TRBJ1-4): DVKVTQSSRYLVKRTGEKVFLECVQDMDHENMFWYRQDPGLGLRLIYFSYDVKMKEKGDIPEGYSVSREKKERFSLILESASTNQTSMYLCALRADSNEKLFFGSGTQLSVL.